The sequence of this TCR beta chain was determined in a study of OX40 agonist ivuxolimab in advanced cancers. Study background: The treatment was a fully human IgG2 OX40 agonist, ivuxolimab. At 0.01 to 10 mg/kg, ivuxolimab was administered intravenously to patients every 2 weeks.

People who had autoimmune disease history or systemic immunosuppression were excluded. The investigators sampled blood at baseline, at cycle 4 day 1, and at cycle 7 day 1. The CDR3 runs 16 residues. CDR1 MGHDK and CDR2 SYGVNS come from the germline V gene. The germline V and J ends were trimmed by 3 bases and 4 bases, with 15 bases remaining between them. TCRdb's table, derived via immunoSEQ multiplex PCR, lists solely in-frame clones and lacks some. This sample has about 68,000 clones, with over 75% found just once. The receptor was derived from an adult with an advanced solid tumor such as melanoma, head and neck, liver or kidney cancer. The chain employs TRBV25-1 and TRBJ2-2; weak D call: TRBD1 (7 bases). Source: CD4+ or CD8+ T cells sorted from blood, taken in a trial of the OX40 agonist ivuxolimab. CDR3 in amino acids: CASSDSGGPFTGELFF. The CDR3 DNA reads as TGTGCCAGCAGTGACTCAGGGGGGCCGTTCACCGGGGAGCTGTTTTTT.